The source of this TCR beta chain is a study of identifying expanded T cells in peripheral blood. Assay used: immunoSEQ multiplex PCR; TCRdb lists only in-frame clones, some missing. In the table there are some 70,000 clones, 75% to 90% of which are singletons. CDR1 is PRHDT, CDR2 FYEKMQ, per germline (reference sequence). The CDR3 runs to 13 residues. V was clipped by 2 bases and J by 5 bases, with 9 bases between them. Source material: blood. The chain employs TRBV13 and TRBJ1-1; possible D gene TRBD1, 5 bases. The clonotype comes from a person aged 18 to 75 in good health. The CDR3 loop reads CASSLQGRTEAFF. As DNA, the CDR3 is TGTGCCAGCAGCTTACAGGGTAGGACTGAAGCTTTCTTT.